This section outlines one TCR beta chain sequence together with its context. This sample was taken from a study of regulatory T cells in long-lasting Graves disease. Time point indicated: newly diagnosed GD, antithyroid drugs for less than 3 months. The TCR library used RNA extracted from PBMCs. Arm-PCR of CDR3 regions with iRepertoire HTBI primers generated TCR beta libraries. Each CDR3 protein gets one entry after TCRdb re-called the multiplex PCR reads with MiXCR. The data hold around 450,000 distinct CDR3 sequences, with 15% observed a single time. Germline-derived CDR1 and CDR2 are MDHEN and SYDVKM. CDR3 length: 19 amino acids. The germline V and J ends were trimmed by 2 bases and 0 bases, with 17 bases remaining between them. These data were also reused for a study on T cells in Graves' hyperthyroidism and ophthalmopathy. That work adds: The HTBI set primed first-round TCR CDR3 RT-PCR. A model of 13 V-J features distinguished ophthalmopathy from stable hyperthyroidism.

The chain recombines TRBV28 with TRBJ2-6, with D maybe TRBD1 (6 bases). This clonotype was obtained from a middle-aged woman with Graves disease. The sample in question was peripheral blood mononuclear cells (PBMCs), obtained at new diagnosis, from a patient treated with antithyroid drugs. This CDR3 reads CASSLPRTDLRSGANVLTF. CDR3 bases: TGTGCCAGCAGTTTACCCCGGACAGACCTACGCTCTGGGGCCAACGTCCTGACTTTC.